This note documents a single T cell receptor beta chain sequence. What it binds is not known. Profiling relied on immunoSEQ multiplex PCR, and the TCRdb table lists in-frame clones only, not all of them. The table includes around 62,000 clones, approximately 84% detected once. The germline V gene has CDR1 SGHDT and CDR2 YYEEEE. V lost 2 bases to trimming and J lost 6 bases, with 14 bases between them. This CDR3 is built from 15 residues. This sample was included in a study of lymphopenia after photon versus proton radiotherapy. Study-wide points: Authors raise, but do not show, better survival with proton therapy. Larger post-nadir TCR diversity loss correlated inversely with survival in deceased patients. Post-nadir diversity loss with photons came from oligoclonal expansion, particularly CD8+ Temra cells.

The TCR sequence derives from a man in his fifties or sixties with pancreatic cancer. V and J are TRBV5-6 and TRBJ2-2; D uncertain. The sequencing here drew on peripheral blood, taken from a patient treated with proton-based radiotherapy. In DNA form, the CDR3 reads TGTGCCAGCAGCTTCTCGGCAGGCGAGGCCGGGGAGCTGTTTTTT. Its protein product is CASSFSAGEAGELFF.